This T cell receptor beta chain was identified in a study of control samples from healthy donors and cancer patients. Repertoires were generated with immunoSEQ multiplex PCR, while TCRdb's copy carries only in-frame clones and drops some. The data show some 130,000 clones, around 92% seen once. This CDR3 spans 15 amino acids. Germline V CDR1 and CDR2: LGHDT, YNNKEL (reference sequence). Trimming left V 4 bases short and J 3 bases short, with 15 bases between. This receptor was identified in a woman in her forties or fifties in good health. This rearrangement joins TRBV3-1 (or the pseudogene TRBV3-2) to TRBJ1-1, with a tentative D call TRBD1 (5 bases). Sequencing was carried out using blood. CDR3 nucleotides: TGTGCCAGCAGCCCCAGAGGGGTTGTGTACACTGAAGCTTTCTTT. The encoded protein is CASSPRGVVYTEAFF.